This paragraph covers one TCR beta chain sequence. Its antigen is not known. Repertoires were generated with immunoSEQ multiplex PCR, while TCRdb's copy carries only in-frame clones and drops some. The sample shows 2 million to 2.5 million clones, 80% to 95% of them seen only once. Germline V gene data show CDR1 as SGHVS and CDR2 as FQNEAQ. J was trimmed by 9 bases and V by 5 bases; bases with no gene match: 10. CDR3 size: 14 residues. This record comes from a study of shared clonotypes between healthy human individuals. The study's findings and limits: Several donors showed sharing of approximately 5% of naive CD4 clonotypes.

The chain couples TRBV7-8 to TRBJ2-1; 7 bases line up with TRBD2. Sequenced sample: naive CD4+ T cells from PBMCs. The subset: CD45RA+ positively selected. This receptor was identified in a man between 18 and 35 years old in good health. Some clones in this sample may be carry-over from other donors' samples. The CDR3 here is CASSIREVGSEQFF. For the CDR3, the DNA is TGTGCCAGCAGCATACGGGAGGTGGGCAGTGAGCAGTTCTTC.